This is a list of T cell receptor beta chains from one sample in a study of beta chain features in type 1 diabetes. Profiled with immunoSEQ multiplex PCR; TCRdb holds only in-frame clones, not every one. The table records over 500,000 clones, roughly 15% of them present only once. The material sequenced was naive CD4+ T cells from blood. Receptor source: a man between 18 and 29 years old in good health. CDR3s include the opening cysteine and the closing phenylalanine or tryptophan. Each record gives: CDR3 length, J gene, clone size, V gene, D gene, CDR3 protein, CDR3 DNA. D genes are given only for firm matches. Clone size is given for some rows only: seen once, a few or many times, or a class if the clone is expanded.

len: 14
j_gene: TRBJ1-1
abundance: .
v_gene: TRBV5-4
d_gene: .
CDR3aa: CASSLWAGATEAFF
CDR3nt: TGTGCCAGCAGCTTGTGGGCAGGGGCGACTGAAGCTTTCTTT

len: 14
j_gene: TRBJ2-1
abundance: few
v_gene: TRBV25-1
d_gene: .
CDR3aa: CASSGASGGGEQFF
CDR3nt: TGTGCCAGCAGTGGCGCCTCCGGAGGTGGTGAGCAGTTCTTC

len: 13
j_gene: TRBJ1-4
abundance: .
v_gene: TRBV28
d_gene: .
CDR3aa: CASSPPGREKLFF
CDR3nt: TGTGCCAGCAGCCCCCCGGGACGAGAAAAACTGTTTTTT

len: 12
j_gene: TRBJ2-7
abundance: few
v_gene: TRBV4-3
d_gene: .
CDR3aa: CASSQGGAEQYF
CDR3nt: TGCGCCAGCAGCCAAGGTGGGGCCGAGCAGTACTTC

len: 16
j_gene: TRBJ1-5
abundance: .
v_gene: TRBV9
d_gene: TRBD1
CDR3aa: CASSATGEWSNQPQHF
CDR3nt: TGTGCCAGCAGCGCGACAGGGGAATGGAGCAATCAGCCCCAGCATTTT

len: 14
j_gene: TRBJ2-1
abundance: .
v_gene: TRBV28
d_gene: TRBD2
CDR3aa: CASSGERERYEQFF
CDR3nt: TGTGCCAGCAGCGGGGAGCGGGAGAGGTATGAGCAGTTCTTC

len: 16
j_gene: TRBJ1-2
abundance: few
v_gene: TRBV9
d_gene: TRBD1
CDR3aa: CASSVPQGRGNYGYTF
CDR3nt: TGTGCCAGCAGCGTACCCCAAGGCAGGGGGAACTATGGCTACACCTTC

len: 15
j_gene: TRBJ1-1
abundance: .
v_gene: TRBV5-6
d_gene: .
CDR3aa: CASSLVPNMNTEAFF
CDR3nt: TGTGCCAGCAGCTTGGTTCCGAACATGAACACTGAAGCTTTCTTT

len: 11
j_gene: TRBJ2-1
abundance: few
v_gene: TRBV6-1
d_gene: .
CDR3aa: CASTSGYEQFF
CDR3nt: TGTGCCAGCACCTCGGGCTATGAGCAGTTCTTC

len: 15
j_gene: TRBJ1-1
abundance: few
v_gene: TRBV4-1
d_gene: TRBD1
CDR3aa: CASSQVGQFNTEAFF
CDR3nt: TGCGCCAGCAGCCAAGTGGGACAGTTCAACACTGAAGCTTTCTTT

len: 18
j_gene: TRBJ1-2
abundance: few
v_gene: TRBV19
d_gene: TRBD1
CDR3aa: CASSIGTGLLSLKDGYTF
CDR3nt: TGTGCCAGTAGTATCGGGACAGGTCTACTAAGTTTGAAGGATGGCTACACCTTC

len: 16
j_gene: TRBJ1-6
abundance: .
v_gene: TRBV23-1
d_gene: .
CDR3aa: CASSQLNEGRNSPLHF
CDR3nt: TGCGCCAGCAGTCAACTTAACGAGGGGCGAAATTCACCCCTCCACTTT

len: 12
j_gene: TRBJ1-1
abundance: once
v_gene: TRBV18
d_gene: .
CDR3aa: CASSPQNTEAFF
CDR3nt: TGTGCCAGCTCACCACAAAACACTGAAGCTTTCTTT

len: 15
j_gene: TRBJ1-5
abundance: .
v_gene: TRBV6-5
d_gene: .
CDR3aa: CASSHDRTPNQPQHF
CDR3nt: TGTGCCAGCAGTCACGACAGGACCCCCAATCAGCCCCAGCATTTT

len: 15
j_gene: TRBJ2-1
abundance: few
v_gene: TRBV5-1
d_gene: .
CDR3aa: CASSLGLAYHNEQFF
CDR3nt: TGCGCCAGCAGCTTAGGGTTAGCCTACCACAATGAGCAGTTCTTC

len: 15
j_gene: TRBJ2-7
abundance: few
v_gene: TRBV2
d_gene: TRBD2
CDR3aa: CASRGTSGGSYEQYF
CDR3nt: TGTGCCAGCAGAGGGACTAGCGGGGGCTCCTACGAGCAGTACTTC

len: 13
j_gene: TRBJ2-3
abundance: .
v_gene: TRBV29-1
d_gene: TRBD2
CDR3aa: CSVEDGTGRAQYF
CDR3nt: TGCAGCGTTGAAGATGGTACGGGGAGGGCGCAGTATTTT

len: 15
j_gene: TRBJ1-5
abundance: .
v_gene: TRBV7-2
d_gene: TRBD1
CDR3aa: CASSRGQGVFQPQHF
CDR3nt: TGTGCCAGCAGCCGGGGACAGGGGGTTTTTCAGCCCCAGCATTTT

len: 14
j_gene: TRBJ2-1
abundance: .
v_gene: TRBV10-3
d_gene: TRBD1
CDR3aa: CAISALTGVNEQFF
CDR3nt: TGTGCCATCAGTGCACTGACAGGGGTCAATGAGCAGTTCTTC

len: 15
j_gene: TRBJ2-7
abundance: .
v_gene: TRBV7-2
d_gene: TRBD2
CDR3aa: CASSLELAGGNEQYF
CDR3nt: TGTGCCAGCAGCTTAGAACTAGCGGGAGGGAACGAGCAGTACTTC